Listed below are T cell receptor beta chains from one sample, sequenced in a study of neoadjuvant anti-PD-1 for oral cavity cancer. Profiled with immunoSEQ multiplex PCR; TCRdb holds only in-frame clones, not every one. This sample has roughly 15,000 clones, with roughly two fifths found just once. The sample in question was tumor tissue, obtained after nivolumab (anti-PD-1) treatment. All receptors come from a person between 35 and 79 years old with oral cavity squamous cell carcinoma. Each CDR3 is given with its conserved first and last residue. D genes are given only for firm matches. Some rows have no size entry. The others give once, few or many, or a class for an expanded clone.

cdr3_nt: TGTGCCAGCAGCGTTGGACAGGGTTATGAAAAACTGTTTTTT
cdr3_aa: CASSVGQGYEKLFF
j_call: TRBJ1-4
clone_size: .
d_call: TRBD1
v_call: TRBV7-9

cdr3_nt: TGTGCCAGCAGCCCAGAACAGTCTTCACCCCTCCACTTT
cdr3_aa: CASSPEQSSPLHF
j_call: TRBJ1-6
clone_size: few
d_call: .
v_call: TRBV7-6

cdr3_nt: TGCGCCAGCAGCGGGGGACAGGGAGCCTACAATGAGCAGTTCTTC
cdr3_aa: CASSGGQGAYNEQFF
j_call: TRBJ2-1
clone_size: .
d_call: TRBD1
v_call: TRBV5-1

cdr3_nt: TGTGCCAGCAGCCGAGGGGGCGGGGGCTCCTACGAGCAGTACTTC
cdr3_aa: CASSRGGGGSYEQYF
j_call: TRBJ2-7
clone_size: few
d_call: .
v_call: TRBV5-4

cdr3_nt: TGTGCCAGCAGTGAAGAAGCTGGAGATACGCAGTATTTT
cdr3_aa: CASSEEAGDTQYF
j_call: TRBJ2-3
clone_size: medium-sized
d_call: .
v_call: TRBV2

cdr3_nt: TGTGCGGCGATGGGATATAGCAATCAGCCCCAGCATTTT
cdr3_aa: CAAMGYSNQPQHF
j_call: TRBJ1-5
clone_size: few
d_call: .
v_call: TRBV6-1

cdr3_nt: TGTGCCAGCAGCAACAATAATCAGCCCCAGCATTTT
cdr3_aa: CASSNNNQPQHF
j_call: TRBJ1-5
clone_size: few
d_call: .
v_call: TRBV11-2

cdr3_nt: TGTGCCAGCAGCTCGACAGTTGACACTGAAGCTTTCTTT
cdr3_aa: CASSSTVDTEAFF
j_call: TRBJ1-1
clone_size: .
d_call: .
v_call: TRBV7-9

cdr3_nt: TGTGCCAGCAGCTTAGATTCCGGCGCGAACACCGGGGAGCTGTTTTTT
cdr3_aa: CASSLDSGANTGELFF
j_call: TRBJ2-2
clone_size: few
d_call: .
v_call: TRBV11-2

cdr3_nt: TGTGCCAGCAGTTATCATTGGAGGGAGATCTACAATGAGCAGTTCTTC
cdr3_aa: CASSYHWREIYNEQFF
j_call: TRBJ2-1
clone_size: .
d_call: .
v_call: TRBV6-5

cdr3_nt: TGTGCCAGTAGTTCACTGGACAGGAACACTGAAGCTTTCTTT
cdr3_aa: CASSSLDRNTEAFF
j_call: TRBJ1-1
clone_size: few
d_call: .
v_call: TRBV19

cdr3_nt: TGTGCCAGTAGTATTCAAGACCAAGAGACCCAGTACTTC
cdr3_aa: CASSIQDQETQYF
j_call: TRBJ2-5
clone_size: .
d_call: .
v_call: TRBV19

cdr3_nt: TGTGCCAGCAGTTTAGAGGGTAGCAATCAGCCCCAGCATTTT
cdr3_aa: CASSLEGSNQPQHF
j_call: TRBJ1-5
clone_size: .
d_call: .
v_call: TRBV6-5

cdr3_nt: TGTGCCAGCAGCTGGGGACAGGGTGGCACTGAAGCTTTCTTT
cdr3_aa: CASSWGQGGTEAFF
j_call: TRBJ1-1
clone_size: .
d_call: TRBD1
v_call: TRBV11-2

cdr3_nt: TGCGCCAGCAGCTTGGGGGAGTCTTCCTCGACCCAGTACTTC
cdr3_aa: CASSLGESSSTQYF
j_call: TRBJ2-5
clone_size: .
d_call: .
v_call: TRBV5-1

cdr3_nt: TGTGCCAGCAGCTTGATACTACAGGGGACTAGCACAGATACGCAGTATTTT
cdr3_aa: CASSLILQGTSTDTQYF
j_call: TRBJ2-3
clone_size: few
d_call: .
v_call: TRBV5-8

cdr3_nt: TGTGCCAGCAGCGGCCAGGGTGAATTTGGAGGCTACACCTTC
cdr3_aa: CASSGQGEFGGYTF
j_call: TRBJ1-2
clone_size: few
d_call: .
v_call: TRBV9

cdr3_nt: TGTGCCAGCAGTATCGGGGGCTCCTACGAGCAGTACTTC
cdr3_aa: CASSIGGSYEQYF
j_call: TRBJ2-7
clone_size: .
d_call: .
v_call: TRBV6-5

cdr3_nt: TGTGCCAGCAGCTTAGCGGATCCCAGGGGGTTTACCTACGAGCAGTACTTC
cdr3_aa: CASSLADPRGFTYEQYF
j_call: TRBJ2-7
clone_size: .
d_call: TRBD1
v_call: TRBV7-8

cdr3_nt: TGCGCCAGCAGCCAAGATCAGGGGGGGGACGAGCAGTACTTC
cdr3_aa: CASSQDQGGDEQYF
j_call: TRBJ2-7
clone_size: few
d_call: .
v_call: TRBV4-3

cdr3_nt: TGTGCCAGCAGCGCCTCGGTTACGGCTGGAGAAAAACTGTTTTTT
cdr3_aa: CASSASVTAGEKLFF
j_call: TRBJ1-4
clone_size: .
d_call: .
v_call: TRBV6-5

cdr3_nt: TGTGCCAGCAGCCAGGCGGCGGGGGGGACCAACAATGAGCAGTTCTTC
cdr3_aa: CASSQAAGGTNNEQFF
j_call: TRBJ2-1
clone_size: .
d_call: TRBD2
v_call: TRBV4-2

cdr3_nt: TGCGCCAGCAGCCCCTGGGGGGCAGATGGCTACACCTTC
cdr3_aa: CASSPWGADGYTF
j_call: TRBJ1-2
clone_size: few
d_call: .
v_call: TRBV4-1

cdr3_nt: TGTGCCAGCAGCTTAGAGCCATGGGGTTCGGGATATGGCTACACCTTC
cdr3_aa: CASSLEPWGSGYGYTF
j_call: TRBJ1-2
clone_size: .
d_call: .
v_call: TRBV7-2

cdr3_nt: TGTGCCAGCAGTAAGGGTCCGAACACCGGGGAGCTGTTTTTT
cdr3_aa: CASSKGPNTGELFF
j_call: TRBJ2-2
clone_size: medium-sized
d_call: .
v_call: TRBV7-2

cdr3_nt: TGTGCCAGCAGCGTAGCCCCCGGGACAAGTACTAACTATGGCTACACCTTC
cdr3_aa: CASSVAPGTSTNYGYTF
j_call: TRBJ1-2
clone_size: .
d_call: .
v_call: TRBV9

cdr3_nt: TGTGCCAGCAGCTTAGTGGGGCAGGGGTATCAGCCCCAGCATTTT
cdr3_aa: CASSLVGQGYQPQHF
j_call: TRBJ1-5
clone_size: few
d_call: .
v_call: TRBV7-2

cdr3_nt: TGCGCCAGCAGCCAAGAACCCTTGGGCAGGACCAATCAGCCCCAGCATTTT
cdr3_aa: CASSQEPLGRTNQPQHF
j_call: TRBJ1-5
clone_size: few
d_call: .
v_call: TRBV4-1

cdr3_nt: TGTGCCTGGTCGTCGGGCGGGATGTACTTC
cdr3_aa: CAWSSGGMYF
j_call: TRBJ2-7
clone_size: .
d_call: .
v_call: TRBV30

cdr3_nt: TGCAGCGTTGAATTTTTTAGGGAGTGGGGCTACACCTTC
cdr3_aa: CSVEFFREWGYTF
j_call: TRBJ1-2
clone_size: .
d_call: .
v_call: TRBV29-1

cdr3_nt: TGTGCCAGCTTCGCGGCAGGGGACACTGAAGCTTTCTTT
cdr3_aa: CASFAAGDTEAFF
j_call: TRBJ1-1
clone_size: few
d_call: .
v_call: TRBV7-9

cdr3_nt: TGTGCCAGCAGCTTAAGCCCAGTAGTCGGGGAGCTGTTTTTT
cdr3_aa: CASSLSPVVGELFF
j_call: TRBJ2-2
clone_size: many
d_call: .
v_call: TRBV7-2

cdr3_nt: TGTGCCAGCAGCCCCGGCGCTAGCAATTTGAACACTGAAGCTTTCTTT
cdr3_aa: CASSPGASNLNTEAFF
j_call: TRBJ1-1
clone_size: .
d_call: .
v_call: TRBV7-3

cdr3_nt: TGTGCCAGCAGTAACAGGGGGAGATCTGGGGCCAACGTCCTGACTTTC
cdr3_aa: CASSNRGRSGANVLTF
j_call: TRBJ2-6
clone_size: few
d_call: TRBD1
v_call: TRBV25-1

cdr3_nt: TGTGCCAGCATTCCAAATAAGCGGGTAACAGCTGAAGCTTTCTTT
cdr3_aa: CASIPNKRVTAEAFF
j_call: TRBJ1-1
clone_size: .
d_call: .
v_call: TRBV6-1

cdr3_nt: TGTGCCAGCAGCGCCGTGAGTCTCAGCTCCTACAATGAGCAGTTCTTC
cdr3_aa: CASSAVSLSSYNEQFF
j_call: TRBJ2-1
clone_size: .
d_call: .
v_call: TRBV7-2

cdr3_nt: TGTGCCAGCACCCCTTATTTGGACACTGAAGCTTTCTTT
cdr3_aa: CASTPYLDTEAFF
j_call: TRBJ1-1
clone_size: .
d_call: .
v_call: TRBV11-2

cdr3_nt: TGTGCCAGCCAGGGGGCGAGTACCGGGGAGCTGTTTTTT
cdr3_aa: CASQGASTGELFF
j_call: TRBJ2-2
clone_size: .
d_call: TRBD1
v_call: TRBV9

cdr3_nt: TGTGCCAGCAGTCAATCGACAGGGGCATATGGCTACACCTTC
cdr3_aa: CASSQSTGAYGYTF
j_call: TRBJ1-2
clone_size: .
d_call: TRBD1
v_call: TRBV2

cdr3_nt: TGCGCCAGCAGTGAGTCGCGACAGGGGGGCGAGCAGTACTTC
cdr3_aa: CASSESRQGGEQYF
j_call: TRBJ2-7
clone_size: once
d_call: TRBD1
v_call: TRBV10-1

cdr3_nt: TGTGCCAGCAGCTTAGGCCGGGGGGGGCTGGAGACCCAGTACTTC
cdr3_aa: CASSLGRGGLETQYF
j_call: TRBJ2-5
clone_size: .
d_call: TRBD2
v_call: TRBV11-2

cdr3_nt: TGTGCCAGCAGTTTTACAGGGGGGGAAGAAAAACTGTTTTTT
cdr3_aa: CASSFTGGEEKLFF
j_call: TRBJ1-4
clone_size: .
d_call: TRBD1
v_call: TRBV6-6

cdr3_nt: TGTGCCAGCAGCCCGCCGCTATCCGGGGAGCTGTTTTTT
cdr3_aa: CASSPPLSGELFF
j_call: TRBJ2-2
clone_size: .
d_call: .
v_call: TRBV7-7

cdr3_nt: TGTGCCAGCACCCCTCGGCAGGGCTCCTACAATGAGCAGTTCTTC
cdr3_aa: CASTPRQGSYNEQFF
j_call: TRBJ2-1
clone_size: .
d_call: .
v_call: TRBV7-8

cdr3_nt: TGCGCCAGCAGTCCCGGGACTAGCGGGGGGCTGAGAACCGGGGAGCTGTTTTTT
cdr3_aa: CASSPGTSGGLRTGELFF
j_call: TRBJ2-2
clone_size: few
d_call: TRBD2
v_call: TRBV4-1

cdr3_nt: TGTGCCAGCAGCTTATCATCCGGTACGACCTACGAGCAGTACTTC
cdr3_aa: CASSLSSGTTYEQYF
j_call: TRBJ2-7
clone_size: few
d_call: .
v_call: TRBV7-3

cdr3_nt: TGTGCCAGCAGCTTAGGACAGGGATTTTCACCCCTCCACTTT
cdr3_aa: CASSLGQGFSPLHF
j_call: TRBJ1-6
clone_size: .
d_call: TRBD1
v_call: TRBV11-2

cdr3_nt: TGTGCCAGCAGTTACAGGAATGAAGCTTTCTTT
cdr3_aa: CASSYRNEAFF
j_call: TRBJ1-1
clone_size: .
d_call: .
v_call: TRBV6-6

cdr3_nt: TGTGCCACCAGCACCGGCCGTTGGGGGATTGGAAATTCACCCCTCCACTTT
cdr3_aa: CATSTGRWGIGNSPLHF
j_call: TRBJ1-6
clone_size: .
d_call: .
v_call: TRBV15